Given below is one TCR beta chain in context. Its antigen is unidentified. The data stem from a study of blood T cells in healthy people across ages. Study outcomes and limitations: More naive CD4+ cells and higher diversity were found in long-lived than in aged donors. Measured against age, TCR beta diversity per million T cells decreased in a roughly linear manner.

With V trimmed by 5 bases and J by 1 base, 9 bases remained unmatched. CDR3 length: 17 residues. Germline CDR1 reads DFQATT; CDR2 reads SNEGSKA (reference sequence). Then a second PCR, running roughly 7 to 11 cycles, was carried out with a sample-barcoded 5' primer and a J-beta primer mix. One entry per CDR3 protein, called by TCRdb with MiXCR from the 5' RACE reads. The data contain 700,000 or so distinct CDR3 sequences, roughly 43% of them singletons. The V call is TRBV20-1, the J call TRBJ2-6, with 9 bases lining up with TRBD1. The sequence was collected from a man older than 75 in good health. Sequenced material: blood. This CDR3 is CSAQQGAGVSGANVLTF. DNA of the CDR3: TGCAGTGCTCAACAGGGGGCGGGCGTGTCTGGGGCCAACGTCCTGACTTTC.